The clone carrying this TCR beta chain was recorded at least ten times. TCRdb passed the RT-PCR reads through MiXCR, listing each CDR3 protein once. Of tens of thousands of distinct CDR3 sequences in the sample, less than 5% are singletons; the top ten hold 2.5% to 3%. The record originates from a study of patients and donors after allogeneic stem cell transplantation. Germline CDR1 and CDR2: SGHRS and YFSETQ. This CDR3 region has 16 residues. Germline trimming cut 4 bases from V and 4 bases from J; bases unmatched to any gene: 11. This chain uses TRBV5-1 with TRBJ2-3; 8 bases line up with TRBD1. This receptor was obtained from a human donor who was either an allogeneic HSCT recipient or a stem cell or donor lymphocyte infusion donor (not recorded which). It is not recorded whose cells these are; they may come from a transplant donor. The specimen was blood, either unsorted or a sorted T cell fraction (not recorded which). As DNA, the CDR3 is TGCGCCAGCAGCCCCGGGACAGGCCGATCATCAGATACGCAGTATTTT. Protein sequence: CASSPGTGRSSDTQYF.